This T cell receptor (beta chain) was identified during a study of T-cell reconstitution after alpha-beta-depleted transplantation in children. CDR3 length equals 15 residues. Germline V gene data show CDR1 as SGHDN and CDR2 as FVKESK. The V end was cut by 0 bases, the J end by 2 bases, with 11 bases between. Unique molecular identifiers were built into the TCRbeta library. Using its own MiXCR run on the PCR reads, TCRdb lists one record per CDR3 protein. The sample consists of around 200,000 distinct CDR3 sequences, under 9.5% of them appearing once. This receptor was taken from a human donor who donated a stem cell graft to a child with acute lymphoblastic leukemia. The V call is TRBV14, the J call TRBJ2-7; D unclear. The sample was PBMCs from the stem cell graft donor, taken from the stem cell graft. The CDR3 reads CASSQDRGATYEQYF. The CDR3 DNA reads TGTGCCAGCAGCCAAGATCGAGGAGCCACCTACGAGCAGTACTTC.